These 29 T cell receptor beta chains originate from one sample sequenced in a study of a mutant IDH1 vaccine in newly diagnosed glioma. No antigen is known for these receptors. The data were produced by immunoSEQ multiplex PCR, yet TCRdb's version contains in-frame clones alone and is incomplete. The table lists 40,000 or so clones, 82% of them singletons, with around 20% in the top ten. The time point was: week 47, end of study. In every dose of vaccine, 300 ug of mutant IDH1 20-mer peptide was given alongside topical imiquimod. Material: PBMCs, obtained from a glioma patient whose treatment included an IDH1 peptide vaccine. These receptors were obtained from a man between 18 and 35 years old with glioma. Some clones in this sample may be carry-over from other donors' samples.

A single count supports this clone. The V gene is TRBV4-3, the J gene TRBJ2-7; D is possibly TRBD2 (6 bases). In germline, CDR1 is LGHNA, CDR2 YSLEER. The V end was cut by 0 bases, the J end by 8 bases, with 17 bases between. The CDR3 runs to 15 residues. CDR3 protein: CASSQDSGLTSQQYF. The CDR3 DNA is TGCGCCAGCAGCCAAGATTCGGGACTCACATCCCAGCAGTACTTC.

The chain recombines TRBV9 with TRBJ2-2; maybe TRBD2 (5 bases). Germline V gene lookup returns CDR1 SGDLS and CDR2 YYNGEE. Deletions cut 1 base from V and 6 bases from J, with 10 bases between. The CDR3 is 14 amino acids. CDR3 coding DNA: TGTGCCAGCAGCGTATCCGGGGTCGCCGGGGAGCTGTTTTTT. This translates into CASSVSGVAGELFF.

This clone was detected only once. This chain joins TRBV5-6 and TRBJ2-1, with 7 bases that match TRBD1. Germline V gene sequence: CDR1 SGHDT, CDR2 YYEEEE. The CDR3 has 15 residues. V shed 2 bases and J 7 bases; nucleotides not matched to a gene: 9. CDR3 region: CASSFPQGISNEQFF. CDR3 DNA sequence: TGTGCCAGCAGCTTCCCACAGGGGATTAGTAATGAGCAGTTCTTC. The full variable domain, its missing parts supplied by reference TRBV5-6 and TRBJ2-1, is DAGVTQSPTHLIKTRGQQVTLRCSPKSGHDTVSWYQQALGQGPQFIFQYYEEEERQRGNFPDRFSGHQFPNYSSELNVNALLLGDSALYLCASSFPQGISNEQFFGPGTRLTVL.

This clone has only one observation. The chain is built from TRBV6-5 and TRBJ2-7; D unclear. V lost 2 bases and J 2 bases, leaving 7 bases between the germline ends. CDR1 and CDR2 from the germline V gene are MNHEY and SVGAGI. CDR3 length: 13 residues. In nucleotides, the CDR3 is TGTGCCAGCAGTTACAGTCCGGCCTACGAGCAGTACTTC. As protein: CASSYSPAYEQYF.

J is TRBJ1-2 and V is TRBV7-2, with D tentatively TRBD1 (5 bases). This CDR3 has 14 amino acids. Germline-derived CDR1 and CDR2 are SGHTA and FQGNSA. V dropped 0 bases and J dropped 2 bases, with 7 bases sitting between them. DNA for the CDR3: TGTGCCAGCAGCTTAGCCCCAGGGAACTATGGCTACACCTTC. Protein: CASSLAPGNYGYTF.

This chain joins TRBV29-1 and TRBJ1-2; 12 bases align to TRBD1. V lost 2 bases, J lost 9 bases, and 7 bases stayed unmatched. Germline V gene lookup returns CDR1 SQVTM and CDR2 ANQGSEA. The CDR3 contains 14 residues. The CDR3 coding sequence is TGCAGCGTTGAAAAGGGACAGGGGGCGGTTAGCTACACCTTC. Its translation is CSVEKGQGAVSYTF. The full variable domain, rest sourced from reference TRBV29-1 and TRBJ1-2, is SAVISQKPSRDICQRGTSLTIQCQVDSQVTMMFWYRQQPGQSLTLIATANQGSEATYESGFVIDKFPISRPNLTFSTLTVSNMSPEDSSIYLCSVEKGQGAVSYTFGSGTRLTVV.

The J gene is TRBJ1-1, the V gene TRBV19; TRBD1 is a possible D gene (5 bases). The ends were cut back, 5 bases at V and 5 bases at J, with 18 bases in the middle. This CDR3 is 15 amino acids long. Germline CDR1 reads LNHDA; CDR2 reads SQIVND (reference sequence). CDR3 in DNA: TGTGCCAGTAGTCCAAGGACACCGGGGATAACTGAAGCTTTCTTT. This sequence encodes CASSPRTPGITEAFF.

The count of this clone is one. The CDR3 DNA sequence: TGTGCCAGCAGCTGGTACAGGGGGACGGGCGAGCAGTACTTC. Its protein product is CASSWYRGTGEQYF. This sequence joins TRBV7-2 and TRBJ2-7, with 8 bases identical to TRBD1. The CDR3 is made up of 14 amino acids. Trimming cost V 4 bases and J 6 bases; bases outside gene matches: 8. Germline V gene data show CDR1 as SGHTA and CDR2 as FQGNSA.

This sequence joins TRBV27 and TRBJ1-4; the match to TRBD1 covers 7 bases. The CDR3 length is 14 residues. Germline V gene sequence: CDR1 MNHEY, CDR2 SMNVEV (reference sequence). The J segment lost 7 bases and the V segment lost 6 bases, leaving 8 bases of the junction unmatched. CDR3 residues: CASSPTGYREKLFF. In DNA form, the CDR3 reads TGTGCCAGCAGCCCGACAGGGTATCGTGAAAAACTGTTTTTT.

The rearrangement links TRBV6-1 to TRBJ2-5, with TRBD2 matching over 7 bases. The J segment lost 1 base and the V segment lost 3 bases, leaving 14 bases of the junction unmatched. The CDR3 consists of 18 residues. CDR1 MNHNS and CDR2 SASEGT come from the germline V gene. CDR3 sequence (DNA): TGTGCCAGCAGTGAGTGGGGTGGGGTAGCGGGTGTCCAAGAGACCCAGTACTTC. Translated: CASSEWGGVAGVQETQYF.

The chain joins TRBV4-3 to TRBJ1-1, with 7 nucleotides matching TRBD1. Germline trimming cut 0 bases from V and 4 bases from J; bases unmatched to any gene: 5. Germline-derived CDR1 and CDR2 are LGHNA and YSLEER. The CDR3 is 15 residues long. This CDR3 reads CASSQDQGGGTEAFF. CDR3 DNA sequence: TGCGCCAGCAGCCAAGATCAAGGGGGCGGCACTGAAGCTTTCTTT.

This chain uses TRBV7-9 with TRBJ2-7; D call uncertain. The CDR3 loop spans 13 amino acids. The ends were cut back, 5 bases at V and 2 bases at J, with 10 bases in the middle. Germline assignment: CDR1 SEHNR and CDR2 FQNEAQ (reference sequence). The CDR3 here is CASSPVGTYEQYF. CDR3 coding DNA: TGTGCCAGCAGCCCTGTGGGTACCTACGAGCAGTACTTC.

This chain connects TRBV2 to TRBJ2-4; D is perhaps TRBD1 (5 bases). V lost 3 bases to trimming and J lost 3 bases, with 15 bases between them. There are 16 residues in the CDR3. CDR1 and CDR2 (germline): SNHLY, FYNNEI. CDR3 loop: CASSDPGIGIKNIQYF. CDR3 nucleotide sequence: TGTGCCAGCAGTGATCCAGGGATTGGGATCAAAAACATTCAGTACTTC.

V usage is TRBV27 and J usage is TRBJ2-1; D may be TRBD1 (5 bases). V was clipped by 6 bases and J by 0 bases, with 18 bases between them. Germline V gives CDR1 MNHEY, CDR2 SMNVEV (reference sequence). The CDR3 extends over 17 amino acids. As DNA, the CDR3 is TGTGCCAGCAGGACCAATTTTGGGGCGTTCTCCTACAATGAGCAGTTCTTC. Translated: CASRTNFGAFSYNEQFF.

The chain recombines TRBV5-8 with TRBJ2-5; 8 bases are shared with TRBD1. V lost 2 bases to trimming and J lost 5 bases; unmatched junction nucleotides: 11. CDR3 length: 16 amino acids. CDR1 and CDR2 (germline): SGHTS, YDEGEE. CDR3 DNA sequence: TGTGCCAGCAGCTTACGGACAGGGCCCCTTTCGGAGACCCAGTACTTC. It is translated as CASSLRTGPLSETQYF.

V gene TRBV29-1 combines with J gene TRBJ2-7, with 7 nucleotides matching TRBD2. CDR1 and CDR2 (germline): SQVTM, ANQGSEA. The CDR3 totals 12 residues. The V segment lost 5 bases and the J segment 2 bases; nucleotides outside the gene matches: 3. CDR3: CSVRGVAYEQYF. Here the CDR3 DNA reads TGCAGCGTTCGGGGGGTGGCCTACGAGCAGTACTTC.

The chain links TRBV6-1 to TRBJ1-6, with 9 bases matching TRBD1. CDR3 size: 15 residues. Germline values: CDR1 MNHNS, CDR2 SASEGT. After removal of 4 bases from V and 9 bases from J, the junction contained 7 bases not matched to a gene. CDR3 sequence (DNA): TGTGCCAGCAGTGGAGGGGACAGGGTTGTTTCACCCCTCCACTTT. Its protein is CASSGGDRVVSPLHF.

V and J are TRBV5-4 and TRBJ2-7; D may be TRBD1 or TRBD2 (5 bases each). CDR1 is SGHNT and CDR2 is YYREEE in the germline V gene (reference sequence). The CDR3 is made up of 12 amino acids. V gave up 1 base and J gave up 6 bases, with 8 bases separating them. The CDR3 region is CASSLRGREQYF. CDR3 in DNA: TGTGCCAGCAGCTTGCGGGGACGCGAGCAGTACTTC.

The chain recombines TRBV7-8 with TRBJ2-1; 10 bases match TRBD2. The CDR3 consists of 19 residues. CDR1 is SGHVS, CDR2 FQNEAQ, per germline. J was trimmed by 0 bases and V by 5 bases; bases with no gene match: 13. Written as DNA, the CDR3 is TGTGCCAGCAGCCCCGAGCGGGAGGGAGGTGGTAGCTCCTACAATGAGCAGTTCTTC. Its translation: CASSPEREGGGSSYNEQFF. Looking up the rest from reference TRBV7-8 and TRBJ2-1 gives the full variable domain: GAGVSQSPRYKVAKRGQDVALRCDPISGHVSLFWYQQALGQGPEFLTYFQNEAQLDKSGLPSDRFFAERPEGSVSTLKIQRTQQEDSAVYLCASSPEREGGGSSYNEQFFGPGTRLTVL.

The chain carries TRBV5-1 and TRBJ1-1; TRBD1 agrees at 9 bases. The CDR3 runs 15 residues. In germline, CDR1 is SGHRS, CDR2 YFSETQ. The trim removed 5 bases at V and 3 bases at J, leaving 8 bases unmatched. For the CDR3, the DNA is TGCGCCAGCAGTTCCGGGACAGGGAAAGACACTGAAGCTTTCTTT. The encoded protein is CASSSGTGKDTEAFF. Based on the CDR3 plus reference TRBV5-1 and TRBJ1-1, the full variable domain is KAGVTQTPRYLIKTRGQQVTLSCSPISGHRSVSWYQQTPGQGLQFLFEYFSETQRNKGNFPGRFSGRQFSNSRSEMNVSTLELGDSALYLCASSSGTGKDTEAFFGQGTRLTVV.

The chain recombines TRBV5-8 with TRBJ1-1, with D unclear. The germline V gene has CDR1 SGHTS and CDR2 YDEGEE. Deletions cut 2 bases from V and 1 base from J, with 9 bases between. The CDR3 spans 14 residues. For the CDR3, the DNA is TGTGCCAGCAGCTTAGGCGGAGAGAACACTGAAGCTTTCTTT. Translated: CASSLGGENTEAFF.

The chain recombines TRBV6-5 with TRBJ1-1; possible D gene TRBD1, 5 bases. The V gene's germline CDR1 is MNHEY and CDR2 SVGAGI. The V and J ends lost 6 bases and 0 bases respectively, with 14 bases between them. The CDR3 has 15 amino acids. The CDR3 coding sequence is TGTGCCAGCAGCTCCCCCGGGGGGATGAACACTGAAGCTTTCTTT. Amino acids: CASSSPGGMNTEAFF.

The CDR3 reads CASSKGTSSNYGYTF. The CDR3 nucleotides are TGTGCCAGCAGCAAGGGGACCTCTTCTAACTATGGCTACACCTTC. The V call is TRBV14, the J call TRBJ1-2; D perhaps matches TRBD1 (5 bases). Between the trimmed V and J ends, which lost 5 bases and 0 bases, there was a span of 13 bases. The length of the CDR3 is 15 residues. From germline, CDR1 is SGHDN and CDR2 FVKESK.

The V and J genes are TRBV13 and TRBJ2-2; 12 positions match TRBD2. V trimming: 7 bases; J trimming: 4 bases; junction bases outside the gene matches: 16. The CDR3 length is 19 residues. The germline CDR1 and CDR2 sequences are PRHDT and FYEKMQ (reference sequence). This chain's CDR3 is CASTRRASGRAISTGELFF. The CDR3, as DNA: TGTGCCAGCACTCGGAGGGCTAGCGGGAGGGCGATCAGCACCGGGGAGCTGTTTTTT.

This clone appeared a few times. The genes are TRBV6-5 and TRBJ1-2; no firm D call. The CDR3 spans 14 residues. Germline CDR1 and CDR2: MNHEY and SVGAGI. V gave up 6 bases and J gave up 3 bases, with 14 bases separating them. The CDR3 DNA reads TGTGCCAGCAGGACGCCACGGGGTGACTATGGCTACACCTTC. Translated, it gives CASRTPRGDYGYTF.

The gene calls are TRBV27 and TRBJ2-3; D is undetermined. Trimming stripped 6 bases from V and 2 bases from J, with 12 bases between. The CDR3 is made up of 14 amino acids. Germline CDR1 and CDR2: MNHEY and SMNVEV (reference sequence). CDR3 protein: CASSFLGVTDTQYF. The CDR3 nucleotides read TGTGCCAGCAGCTTCCTCGGAGTCACAGATACGCAGTATTTT.

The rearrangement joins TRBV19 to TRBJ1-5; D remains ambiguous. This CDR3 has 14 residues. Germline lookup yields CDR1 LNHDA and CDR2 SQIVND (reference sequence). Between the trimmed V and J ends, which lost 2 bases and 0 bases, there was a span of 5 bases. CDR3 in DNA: TGTGCCAGTAGTATAATCGGTAGCAATCAGCCCCAGCATTTT. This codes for CASSIIGSNQPQHF.

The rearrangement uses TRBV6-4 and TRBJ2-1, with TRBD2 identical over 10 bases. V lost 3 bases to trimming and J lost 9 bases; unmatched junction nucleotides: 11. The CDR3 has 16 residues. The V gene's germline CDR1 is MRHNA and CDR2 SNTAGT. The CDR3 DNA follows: TGTGCCAGCAGTGAAGCCGAGCGGGGGGGCCGCGGTGAGCAGTTCTTC. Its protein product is CASSEAERGGRGEQFF.

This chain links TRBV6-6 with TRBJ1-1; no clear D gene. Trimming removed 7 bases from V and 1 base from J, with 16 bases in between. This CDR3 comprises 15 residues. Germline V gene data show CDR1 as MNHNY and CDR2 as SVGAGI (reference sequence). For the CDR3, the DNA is TGTGCCAGCATAATGATTACAGCGCCGAACACTGAAGCTTTCTTT. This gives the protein CASIMITAPNTEAFF.